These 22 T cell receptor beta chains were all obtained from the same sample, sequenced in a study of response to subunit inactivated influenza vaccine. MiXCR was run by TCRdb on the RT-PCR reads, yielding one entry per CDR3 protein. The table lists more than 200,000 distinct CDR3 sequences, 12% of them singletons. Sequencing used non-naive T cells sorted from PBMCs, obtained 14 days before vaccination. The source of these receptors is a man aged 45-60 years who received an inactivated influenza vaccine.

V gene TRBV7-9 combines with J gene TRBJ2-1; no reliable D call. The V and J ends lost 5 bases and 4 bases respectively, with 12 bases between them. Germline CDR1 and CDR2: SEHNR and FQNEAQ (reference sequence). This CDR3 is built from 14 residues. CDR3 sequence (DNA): TGTGCCAGCAGCCTCTACGGGCGTTACAATGAGCAGTTCTTC. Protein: CASSLYGRYNEQFF.

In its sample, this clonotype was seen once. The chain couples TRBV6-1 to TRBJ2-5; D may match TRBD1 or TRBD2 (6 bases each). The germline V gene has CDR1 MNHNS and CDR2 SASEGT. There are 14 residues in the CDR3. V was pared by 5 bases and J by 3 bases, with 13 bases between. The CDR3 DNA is TGTGCCAGCAGTCTCCAGAGGGGGGAAGAGACCCAGTACTTC. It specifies CASSLQRGEETQYF.

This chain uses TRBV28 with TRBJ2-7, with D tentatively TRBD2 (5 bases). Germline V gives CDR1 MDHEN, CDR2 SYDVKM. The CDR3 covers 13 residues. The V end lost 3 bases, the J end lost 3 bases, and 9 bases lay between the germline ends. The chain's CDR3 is CASSFRGLYEQYF. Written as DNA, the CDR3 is TGTGCCAGCAGTTTCCGCGGGCTCTACGAGCAGTACTTC.

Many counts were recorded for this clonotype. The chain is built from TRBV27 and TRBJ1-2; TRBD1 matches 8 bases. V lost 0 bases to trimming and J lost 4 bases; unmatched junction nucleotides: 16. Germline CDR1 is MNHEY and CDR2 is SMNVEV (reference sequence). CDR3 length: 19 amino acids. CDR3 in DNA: TGTGCCAGCAGTTTATCATCTCGCCAGGGGGCGAGGTTTGGCTATGGCTACACCTTC. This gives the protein CASSLSSRQGARFGYGYTF.

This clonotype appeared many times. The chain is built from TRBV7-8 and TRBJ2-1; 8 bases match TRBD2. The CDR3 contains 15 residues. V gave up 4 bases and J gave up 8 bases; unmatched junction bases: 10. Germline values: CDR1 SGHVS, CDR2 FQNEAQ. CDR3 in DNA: TGTGCCAGCAGCTCCCCCCGGGGGGGGAGGGATGAGCAGTTCTTC. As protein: CASSSPRGGRDEQFF.

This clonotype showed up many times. The CDR3 DNA reads TGCAGTGCGTGTAGGACAGGGCGCGGCAATCAGCCCCAGCATTTT. This codes for CSACRTGRGNQPQHF. This rearrangement joins TRBV20-1 to TRBJ1-5; 8 positions match TRBD1. Germline V CDR1 and CDR2: DFQATT, SNEGSKA (reference sequence). The CDR3 loop spans 15 amino acids. V was clipped by 6 bases and J by 2 bases; unmatched bases: 9.

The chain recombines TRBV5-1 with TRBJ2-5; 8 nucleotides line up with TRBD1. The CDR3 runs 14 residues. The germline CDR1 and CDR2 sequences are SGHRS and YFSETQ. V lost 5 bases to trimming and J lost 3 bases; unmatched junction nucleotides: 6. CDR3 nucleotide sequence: TGCGCCAGCAGGTCCGGGACAGGAAAAGAGACCCAGTACTTC. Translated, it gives CASRSGTGKETQYF. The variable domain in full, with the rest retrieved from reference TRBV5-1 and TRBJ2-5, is KAGVTQTPRYLIKTRGQQVTLSCSPISGHRSVSWYQQTPGQGLQFLFEYFSETQRNKGNFPGRFSGRQFSNSRSEMNVSTLELGDSALYLCASRSGTGKETQYFGPGTRLLVL.

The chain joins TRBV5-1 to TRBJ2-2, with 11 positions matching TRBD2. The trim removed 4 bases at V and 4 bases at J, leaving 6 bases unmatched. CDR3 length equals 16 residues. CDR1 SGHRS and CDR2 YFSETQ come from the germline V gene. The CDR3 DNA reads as TGCGCCAGCAGCGGTAGCGGGGGGGCTCGCACCGGGGAGCTGTTTTTT. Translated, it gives CASSGSGGARTGELFF.

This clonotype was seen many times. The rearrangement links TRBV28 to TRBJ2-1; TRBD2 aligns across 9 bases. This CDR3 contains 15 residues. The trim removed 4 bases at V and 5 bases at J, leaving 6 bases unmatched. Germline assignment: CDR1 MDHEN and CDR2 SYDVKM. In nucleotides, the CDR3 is TGTGCCAGCAGTTACGAGCGGGAGGTGAACAATGAGCAGTTCTTC. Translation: CASSYEREVNNEQFF.

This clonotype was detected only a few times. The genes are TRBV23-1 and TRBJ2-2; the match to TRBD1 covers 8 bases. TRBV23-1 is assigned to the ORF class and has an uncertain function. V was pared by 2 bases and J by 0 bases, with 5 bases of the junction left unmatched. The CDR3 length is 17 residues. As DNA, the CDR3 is TGCGCCAGCAGTCAACTGGACAGGGTCGCGAACACCGGGGAGCTGTTTTTT. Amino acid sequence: CASSQLDRVANTGELFF.

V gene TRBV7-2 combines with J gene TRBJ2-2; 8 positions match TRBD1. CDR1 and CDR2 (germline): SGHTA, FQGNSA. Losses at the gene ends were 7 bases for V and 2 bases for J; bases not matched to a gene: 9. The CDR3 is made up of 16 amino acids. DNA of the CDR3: TGTGCCAGCATCTTCAGGGGGCAGGGAAACACCGGGGAGCTGTTTTTT. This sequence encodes CASIFRGQGNTGELFF. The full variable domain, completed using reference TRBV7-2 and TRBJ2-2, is GAGVSQSPSNKVTEKGKDVELRCDPISGHTALYWYRQSLGQGLEFLIYFQGNSAPDKSGLPSDRFSAERTGGSVSTLTIQRTQQEDSAVYLCASIFRGQGNTGELFFGEGSRLTVL.

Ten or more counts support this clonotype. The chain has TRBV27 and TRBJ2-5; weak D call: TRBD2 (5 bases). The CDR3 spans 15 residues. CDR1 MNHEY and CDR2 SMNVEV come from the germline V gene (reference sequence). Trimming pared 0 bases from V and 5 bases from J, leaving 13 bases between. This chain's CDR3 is CASSLSASYRETQYF. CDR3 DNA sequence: TGTGCCAGCAGTTTATCGGCTAGCTACCGGGAGACCCAGTACTTC.

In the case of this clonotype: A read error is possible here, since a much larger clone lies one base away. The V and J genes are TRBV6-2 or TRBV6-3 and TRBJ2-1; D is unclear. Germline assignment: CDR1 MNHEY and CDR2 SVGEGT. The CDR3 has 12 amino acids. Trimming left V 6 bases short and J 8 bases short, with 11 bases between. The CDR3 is CASSPYCDEQFF. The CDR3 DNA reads TGTGCCAGCAGCCCATACTGCGATGAGCAGTTCTTC.

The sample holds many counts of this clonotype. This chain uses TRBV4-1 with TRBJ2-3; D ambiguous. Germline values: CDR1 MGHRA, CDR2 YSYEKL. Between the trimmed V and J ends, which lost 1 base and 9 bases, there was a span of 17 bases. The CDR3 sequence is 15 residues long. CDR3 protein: CASSQGPGPSGTQYF. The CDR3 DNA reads TGCGCCAGCAGCCAAGGTCCCGGACCTAGTGGGACGCAGTATTTT.

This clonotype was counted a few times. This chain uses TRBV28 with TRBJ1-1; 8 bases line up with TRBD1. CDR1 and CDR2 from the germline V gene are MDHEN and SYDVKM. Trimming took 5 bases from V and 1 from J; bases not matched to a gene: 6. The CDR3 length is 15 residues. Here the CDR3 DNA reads TGTGCCAGCAGTGACCCTGACAGGGGGAACACTGAAGCTTTCTTT. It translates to CASSDPDRGNTEAFF. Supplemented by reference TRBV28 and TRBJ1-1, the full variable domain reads DVKVTQSSRYLVKRTGEKVFLECVQDMDHENMFWYRQDPGLGLRLIYFSYDVKMKEKGDIPEGYSVSREKKERFSLILESASTNQTSMYLCASSDPDRGNTEAFFGQGTRLTVV.

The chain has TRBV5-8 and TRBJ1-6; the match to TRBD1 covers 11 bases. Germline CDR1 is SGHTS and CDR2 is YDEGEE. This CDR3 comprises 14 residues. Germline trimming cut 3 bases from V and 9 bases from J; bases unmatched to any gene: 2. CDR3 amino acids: CASSWTGGLSPLHF. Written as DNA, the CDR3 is TGTGCCAGCAGCTGGACAGGGGGCCTTTCACCCCTCCACTTT.

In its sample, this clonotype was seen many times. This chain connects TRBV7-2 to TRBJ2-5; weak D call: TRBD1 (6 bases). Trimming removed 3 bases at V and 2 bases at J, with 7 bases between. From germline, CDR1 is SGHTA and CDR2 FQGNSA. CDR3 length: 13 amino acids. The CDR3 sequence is CASSFGQQETQYF. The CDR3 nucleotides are TGTGCCAGCAGCTTTGGACAGCAAGAGACCCAGTACTTC.

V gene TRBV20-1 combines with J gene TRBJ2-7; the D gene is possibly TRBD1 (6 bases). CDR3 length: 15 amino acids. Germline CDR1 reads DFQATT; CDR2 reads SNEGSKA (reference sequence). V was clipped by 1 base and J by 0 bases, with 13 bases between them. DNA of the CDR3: TGCAGTGCTAGAGGGACAGCGGACCCCTCCTACGAGCAGTACTTC. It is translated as CSARGTADPSYEQYF.

Written as DNA, the CDR3 is TGTGCCAGCAGCTTAGCGTATAGAGGGGGGGGCAAGGATACGCAGTATTTT. Amino acid sequence: CASSLAYRGGGKDTQYF. V gene TRBV7-6 combines with J gene TRBJ2-3; tentative D call: TRBD2 (7 bases). CDR3 length equals 17 residues. Per the germline V gene, CDR1 is SGHVS and CDR2 is FNYEAQ. The V end lost 0 bases, the J end lost 6 bases, and 19 bases lay between the germline ends.

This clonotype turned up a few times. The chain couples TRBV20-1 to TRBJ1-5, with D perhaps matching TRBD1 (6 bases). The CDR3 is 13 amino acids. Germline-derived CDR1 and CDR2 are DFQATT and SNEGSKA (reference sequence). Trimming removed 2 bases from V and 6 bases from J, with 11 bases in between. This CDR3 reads CSARPVTGQPQHF. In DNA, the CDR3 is TGCAGTGCTAGACCCGTGACAGGTCAGCCCCAGCATTTT.

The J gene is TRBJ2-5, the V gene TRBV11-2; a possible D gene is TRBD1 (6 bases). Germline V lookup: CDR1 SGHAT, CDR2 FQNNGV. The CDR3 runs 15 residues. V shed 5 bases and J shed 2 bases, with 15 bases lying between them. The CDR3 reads CASSLRRGMQETQYF. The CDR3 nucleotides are TGTGCCAGCAGCCTACGCAGGGGCATGCAAGAGACCCAGTACTTC.

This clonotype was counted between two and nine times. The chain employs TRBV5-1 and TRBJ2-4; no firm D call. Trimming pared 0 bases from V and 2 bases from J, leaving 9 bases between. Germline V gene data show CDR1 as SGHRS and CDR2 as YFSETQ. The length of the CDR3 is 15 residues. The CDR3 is CASSLVGPTKNIQYF. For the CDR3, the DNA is TGCGCCAGCAGCTTGGTCGGGCCTACCAAAAACATTCAGTACTTC. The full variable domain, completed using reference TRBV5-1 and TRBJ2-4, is KAGVTQTPRYLIKTRGQQVTLSCSPISGHRSVSWYQQTPGQGLQFLFEYFSETQRNKGNFPGRFSGRQFSNSRSEMNVSTLELGDSALYLCASSLVGPTKNIQYFGAGTRLSVL.